The 23 T cell receptor beta chains below were found in one sample sequenced in a study of CD8 T cells in ankylosing spondylitis. Study-level points and caveats: A motif in TCR beta, a set of 8 or 9 highly homologous variants, appeared characteristic of ankylosing spondylitis blood.

No antigen is known for these receptors. In TCRdb, the 5' RACE reads were re-called with MiXCR into one record per CDR3 protein. The sample contains around 140,000 distinct CDR3 sequences, over 15% of which appear only once. Specimen: blood, either unsorted or a sorted T cell fraction (not recorded which). The receptors come from a male donor with ankylosing spondylitis.

A few counts support this clonotype. The rearrangement uses TRBV7-9 and TRBJ2-5; D is possibly TRBD1 (5 bases). CDR3 size: 13 residues. CDR1 and CDR2 from the germline V gene are SEHNR and FQNEAQ (reference sequence). V lost 3 bases and J 4 bases, leaving 9 bases between the germline ends. CDR3 sequence reads: CASSFKGPETQYF. CDR3 nucleotide sequence: TGTGCCAGCAGCTTTAAGGGGCCAGAGACCCAGTACTTC.

This clonotype was observed many times. J is TRBJ2-7 and V is TRBV6-1, with TRBD2 identical over 8 bases. Germline V CDR1 and CDR2: MNHNS, SASEGT. V gave up 8 bases and J gave up 2 bases; unmatched junction bases: 8. The CDR3 contains 14 residues. Here the CDR3 reads CASLDAGGPYEQYF. CDR3 sequence (DNA): TGTGCCAGCCTAGATGCGGGAGGTCCCTACGAGCAGTACTTC.

This clonotype turned up a few times. The V gene is TRBV12-3 or TRBV12-4, the J gene TRBJ1-2; TRBD1 is a possible D gene (6 bases). CDR3 length equals 12 residues. The ends were cut back, 3 bases at V and 8 bases at J, with 10 bases in the middle. The CDR3 is CASSFGGLGYTF. CDR3 in DNA: TGTGCCAGCAGTTTCGGGGGGCTCGGCTACACCTTC.

This clonotype was counted between two and nine times. The chain has TRBV25-1 and TRBJ1-1; 9 bases agree with TRBD1. V shed 0 bases and J 2 bases; nucleotides not matched to a gene: 4. Looked up from germline, CDR1 is MGHDK and CDR2 is SYGVNS. This CDR3 region has 16 residues. CDR3: CASSEYRTGANTEAFF. CDR3 bases: TGTGCCAGCAGTGAATATAGGACAGGGGCAAACACTGAAGCTTTCTTT.

This clonotype occurred a few times. The J gene is TRBJ2-7, the V gene TRBV25-1; D remains ambiguous. The germline V gene encodes CDR1 MGHDK and CDR2 SYGVNS. V dropped 3 bases and J dropped 3 bases, with 9 bases sitting between them. This CDR3 is 13 amino acids long. The CDR3: CASSEVGNYEQYF. CDR3 bases: TGTGCCAGCAGTGAGGTAGGGAACTACGAGCAGTACTTC.

This clonotype was picked up a small number of times. The chain couples TRBV3-1 to TRBJ2-7; D may be TRBD1 (5 bases). Per germline, CDR1 LGHDT and CDR2 YNNKEL (reference sequence). The CDR3 runs 15 residues. V lost 0 bases and J 5 bases, leaving 14 bases between the germline ends. The DNA for the CDR3 is TGTGCCAGCAGCCAAGAACGACAGATTTACCACGAGCAGTACTTC. Translating gives CASSQERQIYHEQYF.

This clonotype was detected ten times or more. The rearrangement joins TRBV7-9 to TRBJ2-1; D unresolved. The V gene's germline CDR1 is SEHNR and CDR2 FQNEAQ (reference sequence). Trimming stripped 7 bases from V and 5 bases from J, with 15 bases between. This CDR3 has 14 amino acids. As DNA, the CDR3 is TGTGCCAGCATGCTTAGTATCGCAGACAATGAGCAGTTCTTC. It yields the protein CASMLSIADNEQFF. The variable domain in full, with the rest retrieved from reference TRBV7-9 and TRBJ2-1, is DTGVSQNPRHKITKRGQNVTFRCDPISEHNRLYWYRQTLGQGPEFLTYFQNEAQLEKSRLLSDRFSAERPKGSFSTLEIQRTEQGDSAMYLCASMLSIADNEQFFGPGTRLTVL.

V is TRBV12-3 or TRBV12-4 and J is TRBJ2-3; 7 bases fit TRBD2. The CDR3 totals 15 residues. V was pared by 2 bases and J by 2 bases, with 4 bases of the junction left unmatched. CDR3 sequence reads: CASSLPGGNTDTQYF. In nucleotides, the CDR3 is TGTGCCAGCAGTTTACCGGGAGGAAACACAGATACGCAGTATTTT.

This clonotype has a handful of counts. The DNA of the CDR3 is TGTGCCAGCAGCCAAGGAAAGGGACAGGGGTACTATGGCTACACCTTC. Translated, it gives CASSQGKGQGYYGYTF. The gene calls are TRBV14 and TRBJ1-2, with 10 bases identical to TRBD1. V lost 1 base to trimming and J lost 3 bases; unmatched junction nucleotides: 5. Looked up from germline, CDR1 is SGHDN and CDR2 is FVKESK. The CDR3 length is 16 residues.

Remarks on this clonotype: One junction end disagrees with the germline gene, perhaps due to a read error. The V and J genes are TRBV25-1 and TRBJ2-3; D assignment may be TRBD1 or TRBD2 (5 bases each). The CDR3 has 16 amino acids. Germline lookup yields CDR1 MGHDK and CDR2 SYGVNS. The CDR3 loop reads CASSDSRWGRTETQYF. The CDR3 DNA sequence: TGTGCCAGCAGTGATAGTCGGTGGGGACGCACAGAAACGCAGTATTTT.

The table lists this clonotype with a few counts. V usage is TRBV6-5 and J usage is TRBJ2-3; D unresolved. Germline V gives CDR1 MNHEY, CDR2 SVGAGI. V lost 2 bases, J lost 0 bases, and 6 bases lay in between. The CDR3 is 14 amino acids. The CDR3: CASSYGGSTDTQYF. CDR3 DNA sequence: TGTGCCAGCAGTTACGGTGGTAGCACAGATACGCAGTATTTT.

This rearrangement joins TRBV2 to TRBJ2-7; 13 bases are shared with TRBD2. The CDR3 is made up of 17 amino acids. The germline V gene encodes CDR1 SNHLY and CDR2 FYNNEI. J was trimmed by 2 bases and V by 7 bases; bases with no gene match: 11. The CDR3 here is CASTGLAGARYPYEQYF. The CDR3 DNA reads TGTGCCAGCACTGGACTAGCGGGAGCCCGATATCCCTACGAGCAGTACTTC.

V and J are TRBV5-1 and TRBJ1-5; D perhaps matches TRBD1 (5 bases). Trimming took 0 bases from V and 6 from J, leaving 10 bases between them. In germline, CDR1 is SGHRS, CDR2 YFSETQ. CDR3 size: 14 residues. In DNA, the CDR3 is TGCGCCAGCAGCTTGGGGGGGTTTGGTCAGCCCCAGCATTTT. Its translation is CASSLGGFGQPQHF.

The chain uses TRBV24-1 and TRBJ1-2; TRBD1 agrees at 12 bases. CDR3 size: 18 residues. CDR1 is KGHDR and CDR2 is SFDVKD in the germline V gene. Trimming cost V 10 bases and J 1 base; bases outside gene matches: 15. As DNA, the CDR3 is TGTGCCACAAATTCTTCCGGGACAGGGGGCTTCGTTAACTATGGCTACACCTTC. Translated: CATNSSGTGGFVNYGYTF.

The chain couples TRBV20-1 to TRBJ1-3; D remains unclear. Germline V lookup: CDR1 DFQATT, CDR2 SNEGSKA (reference sequence). The CDR3 length is 18 residues. Trimming shortened V by 1 base and J by 0 bases, and 19 bases separated the two germline ends. CDR3 sequence reads: CSARATPGSGSSGNTIYF. The CDR3 DNA reads TGCAGTGCTAGAGCCACCCCCGGTAGCGGAAGCTCTGGAAACACCATATATTTT.

The rearrangement joins TRBV5-1 to TRBJ2-1; 9 positions match TRBD2. Germline CDR1 SGHRS, CDR2 YFSETQ. After removal of 6 bases from V and 3 bases from J, the junction contained 19 bases not matched to a gene. The CDR3 runs to 19 residues. DNA for the CDR3: TGCGCCAGCATCCCCACCACAGCAGCCGGGACTAGCAGCTACAATGAGCAGTTCTTC. Protein product: CASIPTTAAGTSSYNEQFF.

The J gene is TRBJ2-7, the V gene TRBV27; 11 bases match TRBD2. CDR3 size: 16 residues. The ends lost 3 bases at V and 6 bases at J; junction bases unmatched: 10. Germline values: CDR1 MNHEY, CDR2 SMNVEV (reference sequence). This CDR3 reads CASSFQTSGSFFEQYF. CDR3 DNA sequence: TGTGCCAGCAGTTTCCAAACTAGCGGGAGCTTCTTCGAGCAGTACTTC.

This clonotype appeared a single time. V is TRBV27 and J is TRBJ2-1, with unresolved D. CDR1 and CDR2 from the germline V gene are MNHEY and SMNVEV (reference sequence). V was trimmed by 5 bases and J by 7 bases, leaving 15 bases between them. The CDR3 length is 14 residues. CDR3 residues: CASSVIALGNEQFF. Written as DNA, the CDR3 is TGTGCCAGCAGTGTCATCGCCTTAGGTAATGAGCAGTTCTTC.

The chain employs TRBV27 and TRBJ2-7; 8 bases align to TRBD2. Trimming took 5 bases from V and 2 from J; bases not matched to a gene: 8. Germline CDR1 MNHEY, CDR2 SMNVEV (reference sequence). The CDR3 totals 15 residues. For the CDR3, the DNA is TGTGCCAGCAGTCCCATTCGGGAGGGCCCCTACGAGCAGTACTTC. This codes for CASSPIREGPYEQYF.

V and J are TRBV20-1 and TRBJ2-7, with 12 bases matching TRBD2. The V and J ends lost 1 base and 2 bases, in that order; junction bases with no gene match: 0. Looked up from germline, CDR1 is DFQATT and CDR2 is SNEGSKA (reference sequence). The CDR3 consists of 14 residues. DNA for the CDR3: TGCAGTGCTAGAGGGACTAGCGGGACCTACGAGCAGTACTTC. Translated: CSARGTSGTYEQYF.

The table lists this clonotype with many counts. The V and J genes are TRBV7-9 and TRBJ2-2; D is undetermined. The CDR3 runs 10 residues. In germline, CDR1 is SEHNR, CDR2 FQNEAQ (reference sequence). Between the trimmed V and J ends, which lost 8 bases and 5 bases, there was a span of 3 bases. The CDR3 loop is CASSTGELFF. Written as DNA, the CDR3 is TGTGCCAGCTCGACCGGGGAGCTGTTTTTT.

In this sample, this clonotype turned up a few times. The CDR3: CASSLGGGYTF. The CDR3 nucleotides are TGTGCCAGCAGCTTGGGAGGAGGCTACACCTTC. The chain recombines TRBV5-4 with TRBJ1-2; no clear D. Between the trimmed V and J ends, which lost 0 bases and 8 bases, there was a span of 5 bases. The germline V gene encodes CDR1 SGHNT and CDR2 YYREEE (reference sequence). This CDR3 has 11 amino acids.

This chain connects TRBV12-5 to TRBJ2-5, with TRBD1 identical over 7 bases. The germline V gene encodes CDR1 LGHNT and CDR2 FRNRAP. This CDR3 is 13 amino acids long. J gave up 3 bases and V 3 bases, and 1 base lay outside the gene matches. The CDR3: CASGLGQEETQYF. In nucleotides, the CDR3 is TGTGCTAGTGGTTTAGGACAGGAAGAGACCCAGTACTTC.